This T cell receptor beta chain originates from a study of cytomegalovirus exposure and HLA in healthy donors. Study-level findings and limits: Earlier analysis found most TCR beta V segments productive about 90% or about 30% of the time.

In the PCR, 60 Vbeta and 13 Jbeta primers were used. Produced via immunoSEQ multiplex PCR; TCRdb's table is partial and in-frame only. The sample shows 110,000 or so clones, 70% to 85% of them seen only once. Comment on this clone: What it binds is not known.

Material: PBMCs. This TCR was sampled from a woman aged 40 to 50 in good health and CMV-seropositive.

The CDR3 region has the DNA TGCGCCAGCAGCCAAACCGGGGGGGCTAGCGGGATGGAGACCCAGTACTTC. Its protein product is CASSQTGGASGMETQYF. This chain uses TRBV4-1 with TRBJ2-5, with TRBD2 matching over 9 bases. Trimming took 2 bases from V and 5 from J; bases not matched to a gene: 12. Germline V lookup: CDR1 MGHRA, CDR2 YSYEKL. The CDR3 is 17 amino acids.